The entry below gives a single T cell receptor (beta chain) sequence along with its context. The read halts 3 residues ahead of the CDR3 end, with the missing end drawn from the germline J gene. Recipients received nonmyeloablative bone marrow transplants from related graft donors, with transient mixed chimerism. This entry comes from a study of Tregs in tolerant kidney transplant recipients. This CDR3 is 14 amino acids long. V shed 2 bases and J shed 7 bases, with 12 bases lying between them. Germline CDR1 LNHDA, CDR2 SQIVND (reference sequence). Sequencing was performed with immunoSEQ multiplex PCR; in TCRdb, only in-frame clones are kept and a portion is missing. The sample totals 20,000 to 30,000 clones; its top ten clones hold roughly 3.7%.

J is TRBJ1-5 and V is TRBV19; D is perhaps TRBD1 (6 bases). The TCR originated in a human patient who received a combined kidney and bone marrow transplant. The T cells may come from the graft donor. The sequenced sample was CD4+ T cells from blood (PBMCs), obtained 6 months after the transplant. The CDR3 bases that were read are TGTGCCAGTAGTATACAGGGGTATGGGCAGCCC. It yields the protein CASSIQGYGQP. The full CDR3 protein is CASSIQGYGQPQHF.